This T cell receptor beta chain was obtained from a study of cytotoxic CD8 clonotypes in ibrutinib-treated CLL. At the level of the study: The patients, around 10 relapsed/refractory and under 16 treatment-naive, included about 18 who were IGHV unmutated. Response was recorded as partial in approximately 25 patients and complete in 2; at median around 70 months, approximately 15 remained remitted and some 12 had progressed. Study-level findings and limits: Treatment saw public clonotypes, which were uncommon, either contract or stay stable. Sustained-remission patients were sampled at different times than progressing patients were.

As to this clone: The target antigen is unknown.

Germline V lookup: CDR1 MDHEN, CDR2 SYDVKM. The CDR3 runs to 13 residues. V was cut by 5 bases and J by 0 bases, with 5 bases left in between. Using immunoSEQ multiplex PCR, the repertoire was profiled, and TCRdb retains in-frame clones only, with some absent. In the table there are about 200,000 clones, over 55% of which are singletons. The V gene is TRBV28, the J gene TRBJ1-5, with D unclear. Sequenced material: PBMCs, taken after 24 months of ibrutinib treatment. The sequence was collected from a human donor with chronic lymphocytic leukemia. The CDR3 region is CASSAYSNQPQHF. CDR3 sequence (DNA): TGTGCCAGCAGTGCATATAGCAATCAGCCCCAGCATTTT.